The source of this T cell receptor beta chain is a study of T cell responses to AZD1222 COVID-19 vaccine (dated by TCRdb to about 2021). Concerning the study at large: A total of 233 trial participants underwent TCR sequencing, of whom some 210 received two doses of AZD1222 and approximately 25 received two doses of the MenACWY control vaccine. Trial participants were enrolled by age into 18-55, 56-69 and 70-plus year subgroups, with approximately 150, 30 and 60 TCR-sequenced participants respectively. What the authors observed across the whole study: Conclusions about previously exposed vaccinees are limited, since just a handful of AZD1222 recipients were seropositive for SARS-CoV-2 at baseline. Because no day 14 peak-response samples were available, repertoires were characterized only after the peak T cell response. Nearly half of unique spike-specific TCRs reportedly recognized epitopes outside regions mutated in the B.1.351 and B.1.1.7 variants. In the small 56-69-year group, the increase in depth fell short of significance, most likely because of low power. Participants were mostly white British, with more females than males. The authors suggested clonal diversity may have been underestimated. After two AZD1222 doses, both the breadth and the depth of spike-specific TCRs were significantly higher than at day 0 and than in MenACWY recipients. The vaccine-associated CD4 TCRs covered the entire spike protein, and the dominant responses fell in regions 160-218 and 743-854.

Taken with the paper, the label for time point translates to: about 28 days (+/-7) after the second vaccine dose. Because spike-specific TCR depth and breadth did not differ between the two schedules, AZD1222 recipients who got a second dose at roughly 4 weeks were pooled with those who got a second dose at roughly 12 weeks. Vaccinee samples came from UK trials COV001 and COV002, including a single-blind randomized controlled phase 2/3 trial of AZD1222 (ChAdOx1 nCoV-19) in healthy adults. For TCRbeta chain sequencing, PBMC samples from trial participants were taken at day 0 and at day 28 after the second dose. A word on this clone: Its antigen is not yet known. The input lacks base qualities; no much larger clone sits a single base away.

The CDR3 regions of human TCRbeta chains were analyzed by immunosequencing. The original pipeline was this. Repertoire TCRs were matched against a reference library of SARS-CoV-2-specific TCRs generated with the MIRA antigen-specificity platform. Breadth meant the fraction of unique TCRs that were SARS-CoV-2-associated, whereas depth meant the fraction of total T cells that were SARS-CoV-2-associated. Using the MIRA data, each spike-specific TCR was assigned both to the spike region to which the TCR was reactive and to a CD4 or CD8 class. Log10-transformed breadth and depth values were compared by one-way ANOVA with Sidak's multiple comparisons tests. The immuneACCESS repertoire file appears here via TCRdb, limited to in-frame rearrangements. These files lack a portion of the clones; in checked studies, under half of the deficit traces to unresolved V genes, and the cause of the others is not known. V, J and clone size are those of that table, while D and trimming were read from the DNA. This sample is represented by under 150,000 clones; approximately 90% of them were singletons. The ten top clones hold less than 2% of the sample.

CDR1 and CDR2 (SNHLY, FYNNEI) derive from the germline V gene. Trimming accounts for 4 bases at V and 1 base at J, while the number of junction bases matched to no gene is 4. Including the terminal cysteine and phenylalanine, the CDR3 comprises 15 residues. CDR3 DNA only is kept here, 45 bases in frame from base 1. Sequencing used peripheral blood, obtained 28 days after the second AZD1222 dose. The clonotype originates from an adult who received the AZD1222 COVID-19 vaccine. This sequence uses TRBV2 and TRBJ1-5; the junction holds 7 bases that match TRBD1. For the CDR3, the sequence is CASSGQGLSNQPQHF. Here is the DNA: TGTGCCAGCAGTGGACAGGGTCTGAGCAATCAGCCCCAGCATTTT.